The entry below gives a single TCR beta chain sequence along with its context. Its antigen remains unidentified. The entry originates in a study of PD-1 blockade in classical Hodgkin lymphoma. Study results and caveats: What caused the repertoire differences, perhaps disease activity or prior therapy, remains undefined.

Trimming pared 2 bases from V and 8 bases from J, leaving 21 bases between. This CDR3 region has 17 residues. Looked up from germline, CDR1 is SGHVS and CDR2 is FQNEAQ. Profiled with immunoSEQ multiplex PCR; TCRdb holds only in-frame clones, not every one. The sample lists roughly 45,000 clones, around 72% occurring once. All patients experienced relapse after autologous stem cell transplantation, and brentuximab vedotin exposure was variable. This chain joins TRBV7-8 and TRBJ1-4; maybe TRBD1 (5 bases). The sequencing here drew on peripheral blood mononuclear cells (PBMCs), taken before the second cycle of nivolumab. The TCR comes from a human donor with classical Hodgkin lymphoma. This CDR3 reads CASSLSPMRGFSEKLFF. The CDR3 DNA is TGTGCCAGCAGCTTATCACCCATGCGGGGGTTTTCAGAAAAACTGTTTTTT.